Below, 18 T cell receptor beta chains from the same sample are listed, as sequenced in a study of T cell responses to AZD1222 COVID-19 vaccine. Data came from immunoSEQ multiplex PCR; TCRdb stores just in-frame clones and leaves some out. This table holds approximately 110,000 clones, more than 70% found once. Sequenced material: peripheral blood, taken on day 0 of AZD1222 vaccination. All receptors derive from an adult in good health.

The V and J genes are TRBV6-5 and TRBJ1-1; D remains unclear. Trimming stripped 0 bases from V and 5 bases from J, with 10 bases between. Germline CDR1 is MNHEY and CDR2 is SVGAGI. CDR3 length: 14 residues. CDR3 DNA sequence: TGTGCCAGCAGTTACTCGGCAGTAAGAACTGAAGCTTTCTTT. Protein sequence: CASSYSAVRTEAFF.

The genes are TRBV10-3 and TRBJ1-5; D call uncertain. CDR3 length: 14 amino acids. Per germline, CDR1 ENHRY and CDR2 SYGVKD. V dropped 6 bases and J dropped 0 bases, with 9 bases sitting between them. Here the CDR3 reads CAIRTAYSNQPQHF. Here the CDR3 DNA reads TGTGCCATCAGAACAGCCTATAGCAATCAGCCCCAGCATTTT.

This rearrangement joins TRBV13 to TRBJ1-1, with TRBD1 as a possible D gene (6 bases). Germline assignment: CDR1 PRHDT and CDR2 FYEKMQ (reference sequence). Trimming took off 7 bases at V and 2 bases at J, with 23 bases between the two ends. CDR3 length equals 17 residues. The CDR3 sequence is CASTKIRGAGSNTEAFF. The CDR3 coding sequence is TGTGCCAGCACCAAAATAAGGGGGGCGGGATCCAACACTGAAGCTTTCTTT.

This chain connects TRBV7-8 to TRBJ1-6; 8 bases align to TRBD1. V lost 0 bases, J lost 3 bases, and 13 bases stayed unmatched. This CDR3 has 20 amino acids. The V gene's germline CDR1 is SGHVS and CDR2 FQNEAQ. In nucleotides, the CDR3 is TGTGCCAGCAGCTTAGCGGACAGGGCTTTGACCAACCTCTATAATTCACCCCTCCACTTT. Amino acid sequence: CASSLADRALTNLYNSPLHF.

V gene TRBV27 combines with J gene TRBJ2-1; D is unresolved. The CDR3 is made up of 14 amino acids. V was trimmed by 5 bases and J by 3 bases, leaving 11 bases between them. Germline lookup yields CDR1 MNHEY and CDR2 SMNVEV (reference sequence). The CDR3 region is CASSPRSFYNEQFF. As DNA, the CDR3 is TGTGCCAGCAGTCCGCGATCGTTCTACAATGAGCAGTTCTTC.

This sequence joins TRBV10-3 and TRBJ1-5; 7 nucleotides agree with TRBD1. Germline V gene sequence: CDR1 ENHRY, CDR2 SYGVKD. The CDR3 is 15 amino acids. Trimming cost V 0 bases and J 1 base; bases outside gene matches: 0. CDR3 in amino acids: CAISESTGSNQPQHF. The CDR3 coding sequence is TGTGCCATCAGTGAGTCGACAGGGAGCAATCAGCCCCAGCATTTT.

V usage is TRBV7-2 and J usage is TRBJ1-4; D may be TRBD1 (5 bases). Germline V CDR1 and CDR2: SGHTA, FQGNSA. V dropped 5 bases and J dropped 0 bases, with 13 bases sitting between them. The CDR3 spans 16 residues. The CDR3 nucleotides read TGTGCCAGCAGCCCCCGGGGCGGTGCAACTAATGAAAAACTGTTTTTT. Translation gives CASSPRGGATNEKLFF.

The rearrangement joins TRBV2 to TRBJ1-1, with 9 bases matching TRBD1. The V gene's germline CDR1 is SNHLY and CDR2 FYNNEI. The CDR3 spans 12 residues. V lost 6 bases and J lost 8; bases outside the gene matches: 4. CDR3 in DNA: TGTGCCAGCAGAAGACAGGGGGTCGAAGCTTTCTTT. Translation gives CASRRQGVEAFF.

This chain links TRBV10-3 with TRBJ2-3; 9 bases are shared with TRBD2. This CDR3 is built from 15 residues. Germline CDR1 reads ENHRY; CDR2 reads SYGVKD. V dropped 6 bases and J dropped 2; count of bases not matched to a gene: 6. Written as DNA, the CDR3 is TGTGCCATCAGGCCAGCGGGAGGTGTCACAGATACGCAGTATTTT. Its protein product is CAIRPAGGVTDTQYF.

The chain is built from TRBV6-4 and TRBJ2-2; D unclear. The V end was cut by 5 bases, the J end by 5 bases, with 12 bases between. This CDR3 spans 14 amino acids. Germline CDR1 is MRHNA and CDR2 is SNTAGT. CDR3 nucleotide sequence: TGTGCCAGCAGTTACGAACACGGGACCGGGGAGCTGTTTTTT. Its translation: CASSYEHGTGELFF.

This sequence joins TRBV20-1 and TRBJ2-5; no reliable D call. This CDR3 is built from 12 residues. Germline lookup yields CDR1 DFQATT and CDR2 SNEGSKA (reference sequence). V was cut by 3 bases and J by 2 bases, with 7 bases left in between. CDR3 nucleotides: TGCAGTGCTAGTACAGCGCAAGAGACCCAGTACTTC. Residues: CSASTAQETQYF.

The genes are TRBV7-9 and TRBJ1-5; D call uncertain. This CDR3 comprises 14 residues. Germline assignment: CDR1 SEHNR and CDR2 FQNEAQ (reference sequence). V dropped 6 bases and J dropped 2 bases, with 11 bases sitting between them. CDR3 DNA: TGTGCCAGCAGTGAGGGTGTAGGCAATCAGCCCCAGCATTTT. Its translation is CASSEGVGNQPQHF.

The chain employs TRBV5-4 and TRBJ2-3; 10 nucleotides agree with TRBD2. The CDR3 covers 17 residues. With V trimmed by 1 base and J by 2 bases, 7 bases remained unmatched. From germline, CDR1 is SGHNT and CDR2 YYREEE (reference sequence). The CDR3 reads CASSLPRGLADTDTQYF. In DNA, the CDR3 is TGTGCCAGCAGCTTGCCCCGAGGACTAGCGGACACAGATACGCAGTATTTT.

This chain links TRBV5-1 with TRBJ2-1, with TRBD1 identical over 11 bases. J lost 6 bases, V lost 3 bases, and 8 bases had no gene match. Germline CDR1 is SGHRS and CDR2 is YFSETQ. The length of the CDR3 is 16 residues. Here the CDR3 DNA reads TGCGCCAGCAGCTATAATGGACAGGGGGCGTTCAATGAGCAGTTCTTC. It codes for CASSYNGQGAFNEQFF.

The chain joins TRBV20-1 to TRBJ1-6; D remains ambiguous. Per germline, CDR1 DFQATT and CDR2 SNEGSKA (reference sequence). Trimming took 3 bases from V and 6 from J, leaving 12 bases between them. The CDR3 loop spans 14 amino acids. CDR3 loop: CSASPKGSNSPLHF. The CDR3 nucleotides are TGCAGTGCTAGTCCCAAAGGGTCTAATTCACCCCTCCACTTT.

The chain recombines TRBV2 with TRBJ1-5; no reliable D call. This CDR3 has 12 amino acids. The germline V gene encodes CDR1 SNHLY and CDR2 FYNNEI. V was clipped by 6 bases and J by 4 bases, with 7 bases between them. The CDR3 loop is CASRTRNQPQHF. CDR3 bases: TGTGCCAGCAGGACAAGGAATCAGCCCCAGCATTTT.

This sequence joins TRBV2 and TRBJ2-7, with 8 bases fitting TRBD1. J lost 5 bases, V lost 1 base, and 10 bases had no gene match. Germline CDR1 reads SNHLY; CDR2 reads FYNNEI. The CDR3 totals 16 residues. Here the CDR3 reads CASSEGGRGRLDEQYF. The CDR3 DNA reads as TGTGCCAGCAGTGAAGGCGGCAGGGGGCGATTAGACGAGCAGTACTTC. Filled out from reference TRBV2 and TRBJ2-7, the complete variable domain reads EPEVTQTPSHQVTQMGQEVILRCVPISNHLYFYWYRQILGQKVEFLVSFYNNEISEKSEIFDDQFSVERPDGSNFTLKIRSTKLEDSAMYFCASSEGGRGRLDEQYFGPGTRLTVT.

The J gene is TRBJ2-1, the V gene TRBV28; 9 bases are a match to TRBD1. Germline V gene sequence: CDR1 MDHEN, CDR2 SYDVKM. This CDR3 has 14 residues. V gave up 8 bases and J gave up 4 bases; unmatched junction bases: 6. The CDR3 loop is CASSGQGFYNEQFF. The CDR3 DNA is TGTGCCAGCTCCGGACAGGGGTTTTACAATGAGCAGTTCTTC.